These 25 T cell receptor beta chains originate from one sample sequenced in a study of CD8+CD57+ T cells in acquired aplastic anemia. The template used for profiling TCR beta VDJ and CDR3 was genomic DNA. TCRdb recomputed calls from the reads with MiXCR, one row per CDR3 protein. The sample lists about 150,000 distinct CDR3 sequences, about 50% occurring once. It was patients with CD8+CD57+ cell expansion by flow cytometry who were chosen for sequencing. The source material was sorted CD4+, CD8+, or CD8+CD57+ T cells (not recorded which) from PBMCs. These TCRs come from a human donor with aplastic anemia.

DNA of the CDR3: TGTGCCAGTAGTCGGGGACAGTACTATGGCTACACCTTC. Translation gives CASSRGQYYGYTF. This sequence joins TRBV19 and TRBJ1-2; the match to TRBD1 covers 7 bases. V lost 5 bases, J lost 3 bases, and 3 bases stayed unmatched. Per the germline V gene, CDR1 is LNHDA and CDR2 is SQIVND (reference sequence). CDR3 length: 13 residues.

To note about this clonotype: A read error may explain this, as a much larger clone is one base away. The chain uses TRBV5-6 and TRBJ2-1, with TRBD1 matching 12 bases. The CDR3 runs 15 residues. Looked up from germline, CDR1 is SGHDT and CDR2 is YYEEEE. For the CDR3, the DNA is TGTGCCAGCAGCAGGGACAGGGGGCTTGGTAATGAGCAGATCTTC. Its protein is CASSRDRGLGNEQIF.

The chain recombines TRBV10-2 with TRBJ1-1; no definite D call. Trimming removed 7 bases from V and 3 bases from J, with 9 bases in between. Germline values: CDR1 WSHSY, CDR2 SAAADI. The CDR3 spans 12 residues. This CDR3 reads CASNPGYTEAFF. The CDR3 DNA follows: TGCGCCAGCAATCCAGGATACACTGAAGCTTTCTTT.

This clonotype was seen repeatedly, ten times or more. The chain has TRBV11-2 and TRBJ1-6; no clear D. The CDR3 consists of 18 residues. Trimming removed 5 bases from V and 8 bases from J, with 25 bases in between. CDR1 SGHAT and CDR2 FQNNGV come from the germline V gene. The CDR3 here is CASSLFPDRWPRDSPLHF. The DNA for the CDR3 is TGTGCCAGCAGCCTATTTCCCGATCGGTGGCCAAGGGATTCACCCCTCCACTTT. The variable domain in full, completed from reference TRBV11-2 and TRBJ1-6, reads EAGVAQSPRYKIIEKRQSVAFWCNPISGHATLYWYQQILGQGPKLLIQFQNNGVVDDSQLPKDRFSAERLKGVDSTLKIQPAKLEDSAVYLCASSLFPDRWPRDSPLHFGNGTRLTVT.

This clonotype was observed once. This may arise from a read error, as a much more abundant clone is one base away. V is TRBV11-1 and J is TRBJ2-3; 12 nucleotides align to TRBD1. With 7 bases clipped from V and 6 bases from J, the junction kept 5 bases outside the gene matches. CDR3 size: 14 residues. Germline V gene data show CDR1 as SGHAT and CDR2 as FQDESV (reference sequence). The DNA of the CDR3 is TGTGCCAGCAACCCGGGACAGGGGGCGGATACGCAGTATTTT. This translates into CASNPGQGADTQYF.

The rearrangement joins TRBV5-1 to TRBJ2-3, with D unresolved. Trimming removed 5 bases from V and 2 bases from J, with 15 bases in between. This CDR3 comprises 15 residues. Germline V lookup: CDR1 SGHRS, CDR2 YFSETQ. CDR3 amino acids: CASRGGSHNTDTQYF. The CDR3 DNA sequence: TGCGCCAGCAGGGGCGGATCTCATAACACAGATACGCAGTATTTT.

This clonotype was recorded a few times. Sequence at one end of the junction differs from germline and may be a read error. The CDR3 here is CVSSLRGQGTMNTGELFF. The CDR3 coding sequence is TGTGTCAGCAGCTTAAGGGGACAGGGAACGATGAACACCGGGGAGCTGTTTTTT. This sequence joins TRBV7-6 and TRBJ2-2; 9 bases agree with TRBD1. CDR3 size: 18 residues. Germline V gene sequence: CDR1 SGHVS, CDR2 FNYEAQ.

The chain combines TRBV20-1 with TRBJ2-7; 11 bases fit TRBD1. Trimming at V came to 4 bases and at J to 2 bases, leaving 1 base not matched to a gene. Germline V gives CDR1 DFQATT, CDR2 SNEGSKA (reference sequence). This CDR3 has 13 amino acids. CDR3 bases: TGCAGTGCTACGGGACAGGGGGCCTACGAGCAGTACTTC. Translating it yields CSATGQGAYEQYF.

This clonotype has a count of ten or more. The chain uses TRBV25-1 and TRBJ1-3; D is possibly TRBD1 (5 bases). This CDR3 has 14 amino acids. Trimming stripped 2 bases from V and 3 bases from J, with 8 bases between. Germline CDR1 reads MGHDK; CDR2 reads SYGVNS. The CDR3: CASSEVGGGNTIYF. The CDR3, as DNA: TGTGCCAGCAGTGAAGTTGGGGGTGGAAACACCATATATTTT.

This clonotype was counted only a few times. V gene TRBV6-5 combines with J gene TRBJ2-2; 9 bases fit TRBD1. Per the germline V gene, CDR1 is MNHEY and CDR2 is SVGAGI. CDR3 length: 16 residues. J gave up 5 bases and V 4 bases, and 8 bases lay outside the gene matches. The CDR3 reads CASSFLQGARTGELFF. CDR3 in DNA: TGTGCCAGCAGTTTTTTACAGGGGGCTCGAACCGGGGAGCTGTTTTTT.

As for this clonotype: Compared with germline, one end of the junction differs, possibly owing to a read error. The chain uses TRBV7-3 and TRBJ2-7, with no clear D. This CDR3 contains 13 residues. Germline-derived CDR1 and CDR2 are SGHTA and FQGTGA. In DNA form, the CDR3 reads TGCGCCAGCAGCCAAGGAAGCTCCTGCGAGCAGTACTTC. Residues: CASSQGSSCEQYF. The full variable domain, its missing parts supplied by reference TRBV7-3 and TRBJ2-7, is GAGVSQTPSNKVTEKGKYVELRCDPISGHTALYWYRQSLGQGPEFLIYFQGTGAADDSGLPNDRFFAVRPEGSVSTLKIQRTERGDSAVYLCASSQGSSCEQYFGPGTRLTVT.

The chain uses TRBV24-1 and TRBJ2-1; D gene uncertain. V lost 2 bases, J lost 0 bases, and 4 bases lay in between. The CDR3 totals 14 residues. CDR1 and CDR2 (germline): KGHDR, SFDVKD. The CDR3 nucleotides are TGTGCCACCAGTGATTCTACCTCCTACAATGAGCAGTTCTTC. It specifies CATSDSTSYNEQFF.

J is TRBJ2-3 and V is TRBV19; 11 nucleotides agree with TRBD2. Unmatched junction bases numbered 8, after V lost 6 bases and J lost 9 bases. This CDR3 is 14 amino acids long. Germline-derived CDR1 and CDR2 are LNHDA and SQIVND (reference sequence). CDR3 nucleotide sequence: TGTGCCAGTAGCACGACTAGCGGGGCTGGGACGCAGTATTTT. This gives the protein CASSTTSGAGTQYF.

This clonotype came up many times. The chain joins TRBV7-2 to TRBJ1-1; TRBD1 matches at 10 bases. V shed 3 bases, J shed 0 bases, and the junction held 4 bases outside the gene matches. The CDR3 is 16 residues long. CDR1 SGHTA and CDR2 FQGNSA come from the germline V gene. The CDR3 DNA follows: TGTGCCAGCAGCTTGAGGACAGGGGGGGTGAACACTGAAGCTTTCTTT. It translates to CASSLRTGGVNTEAFF.

The chain has TRBV24-1 and TRBJ2-1, with TRBD1 matching 7 bases. V was pared by 2 bases and J by 9 bases, with 6 bases of the junction left unmatched. The CDR3 contains 14 residues. Germline V gives CDR1 KGHDR, CDR2 SFDVKD. The CDR3 here is CATSDSGTDFEQFF. CDR3 sequence (DNA): TGTGCCACCAGTGATTCCGGGACAGACTTTGAGCAGTTCTTC.

The chain employs TRBV20-1 and TRBJ2-7; 8 positions agree with TRBD1. This CDR3 has 14 residues. Germline CDR1 is DFQATT and CDR2 is SNEGSKA (reference sequence). V shed 1 base and J 7 bases; nucleotides not matched to a gene: 9. In nucleotides, the CDR3 is TGCAGTGCTAGAGTCGGACAGGGAACGGGAGAGCAGTACTTC. It translates to CSARVGQGTGEQYF.

J is TRBJ2-1 and V is TRBV4-1; TRBD1 or TRBD2 may be the D gene (5 bases each). The germline V gene has CDR1 MGHRA and CDR2 YSYEKL. CDR3 size: 18 residues. V lost 3 bases to trimming and J lost 9 bases, with 27 bases between them. CDR3 DNA: TGCGCCAGCAGCCAGCAGGTGGACATAGGGAGTATTGCCGGTGAGCAGTTCTTC. Its protein is CASSQQVDIGSIAGEQFF.

The chain links TRBV2 to TRBJ2-3; possibly TRBD2 for D (7 bases). Germline V gene lookup returns CDR1 SNHLY and CDR2 FYNNEI. The CDR3 sequence is 13 residues long. V lost 11 bases to trimming and J lost 6 bases, with 18 bases between them. The CDR3 spells CALKGGGRDTQYF. Here the CDR3 DNA reads TGTGCCCTCAAGGGGGGGGGCCGGGATACGCAGTATTTT.

This clonotype was seen more than once but under ten times. The DNA is omitted, as the CDR3 cannot be located on it reliably, and the CDR3 follows TCRdb's listing. V usage is TRBV19 and J usage is TRBJ2-2. Germline V gene lookup returns CDR1 LNHDA and CDR2 SQIVND (reference sequence). The CDR3 sequence runs 14 residues, both termini included. CDR3: CASSIGQYVGELFF.

This clonotype was seen more than once but under ten times. V is TRBV2 and J is TRBJ1-1; TRBD1 might be the D (6 bases). Germline assignment: CDR1 SNHLY and CDR2 FYNNEI. Between the trimmed V and J ends, which lost 5 bases and 5 bases, there was a span of 12 bases. This CDR3 is 13 amino acids long. CDR3 bases: TGTGCCAGCAGTAGAACAGGGCGAACTGAAGCTTTCTTT. It translates to CASSRTGRTEAFF.

At least ten counts were recorded for this clonotype. The rearrangement joins TRBV9 to TRBJ2-5, with TRBD2 matching 8 bases. The CDR3 consists of 14 residues. The V gene's germline CDR1 is SGDLS and CDR2 YYNGEE. After removal of 4 bases from V and 10 bases from J, the junction contained 12 bases not matched to a gene. The CDR3 DNA is TGTGCCAGCAGCCCGTTTTGGGCGGGGGGAGACCAGTACTTC. This gives the protein CASSPFWAGGDQYF.

With regard to this clonotype: The junction differs from germline at one of its ends, possibly a read error. CDR3 sequence (DNA): TGTGCCAGTAGGTCGAATGAAAGGAGCAATCAGCCCCGGCATTTT. It translates to CASRSNERSNQPRHF. The V gene is TRBV19, the J gene TRBJ1-5; no clear D. CDR3 length equals 15 residues. Germline CDR1 LNHDA, CDR2 SQIVND (reference sequence).

J is TRBJ1-5 and V is TRBV24-1; the D is unclear. The CDR3 runs to 12 residues. V lost 4 bases and J lost 7, with 7 bases in between. CDR1 KGHDR and CDR2 SFDVKD come from the germline V gene. The CDR3 sequence is CATSEPGQPQHF. The CDR3 region has the DNA TGTGCCACCAGTGAACCAGGACAGCCCCAGCATTTT.

There are many counts of this clonotype. CDR3 bases: TGTGCCAGCAGTGAAGCTGTTAATAGCAGGGTTAGCCAGTACTTC. Translating it yields CASSEAVNSRVSQYF. The V and J genes are TRBV2 and TRBJ2-5; possible D gene TRBD1, 5 bases. The CDR3 contains 15 residues. Germline CDR1 reads SNHLY; CDR2 reads FYNNEI. V was shortened by 0 bases and J by 10 bases, with 18 bases between the two germline ends. The entire variable domain, with the rest obtained from reference TRBV2 and TRBJ2-5, is as follows: EPEVTQTPSHQVTQMGQEVILRCVPISNHLYFYWYRQILGQKVEFLVSFYNNEISEKSEIFDDQFSVERPDGSNFTLKIRSTKLEDSAMYFCASSEAVNSRVSQYFGPGTRLLVL.

This clonotype was counted at least ten times. The chain carries TRBV6-5 and TRBJ2-5; D uncertain. The germline V and J ends were trimmed by 2 bases and 1 base, with 2 bases remaining between them. Germline V gene sequence: CDR1 MNHEY, CDR2 SVGAGI. This CDR3 region has 12 residues. In DNA, the CDR3 is TGTGCCAGCAGTTACCCCCAAGAGACCCAGTACTTC. This encodes CASSYPQETQYF.